These 30 T cell receptor beta chains were all obtained from the same sample, sequenced in a study of OX40 agonist ivuxolimab in advanced cancers. The data were produced by immunoSEQ multiplex PCR, yet TCRdb's version contains in-frame clones alone and is incomplete. The sample lists 20,000 to 25,000 clones, roughly 82% occurring once. Sequencing used CD4+ or CD8+ T cells sorted from blood, obtained in a trial of the OX40 agonist ivuxolimab. All receptors derive from an adult with an advanced solid tumor such as melanoma, head and neck, liver or kidney cancer.

The chain links TRBV15 to TRBJ2-2; 9 nucleotides line up with TRBD2. Trimming removed 2 bases from V and 5 bases from J; junction bases left unmatched: 6. The germline V gene encodes CDR1 LNHNV and CDR2 YYDKDF (reference sequence). CDR3 length equals 16 residues. CDR3 bases: TGTGCCACCAGCAGACCTGTAGCGGGAGAGACCGGGGAGCTGTTTTTT. As protein: CATSRPVAGETGELFF. Variable domain in full (rest from reference TRBV15 and TRBJ2-2): DAMVIQNPRYQVTQFGKPVTLSCSQTLNHNVMYWYQQKSSQAPKLLFHYYDKDFNNEADTPDNFQSRRPNTSFCFLDIRSPGLGDTAMYLCATSRPVAGETGELFFGEGSRLTVL.

This sequence joins TRBV28 and TRBJ1-6; D is unresolved. Trimming took off 8 bases at V and 12 bases at J, with 11 bases between the two ends. Germline V lookup: CDR1 MDHEN, CDR2 SYDVKM. The CDR3 consists of 11 residues. This CDR3 reads CASGLEQPLHF. DNA of the CDR3: TGTGCCAGCGGCCTTGAGCAACCCCTCCACTTT.

The genes are TRBV27 and TRBJ1-5; D remains ambiguous. This CDR3 spans 14 amino acids. V lost 4 bases to trimming and J lost 2 bases, with 9 bases between them. The germline V gene has CDR1 MNHEY and CDR2 SMNVEV (reference sequence). This CDR3 reads CASSYRDGNQPQHF. DNA of the CDR3: TGTGCCAGCAGTTATCGGGATGGCAATCAGCCCCAGCATTTT.

The V and J genes are TRBV27 and TRBJ2-7, with 13 bases identical to TRBD2. The CDR3 length is 15 residues. V dropped 5 bases and J dropped 5; count of bases not matched to a gene: 6. CDR1 and CDR2 from the germline V gene are MNHEY and SMNVEV (reference sequence). DNA of the CDR3: TGTGCCAGCAGTCCCGGGACTAGCGGGACCGACGAGCAGTACTTC. This encodes CASSPGTSGTDEQYF.

J is TRBJ1-2 and V is TRBV4-2; 8 positions agree with TRBD1. The CDR3 consists of 13 residues. With V trimmed by 7 bases and J by 2 bases, 3 bases remained unmatched. Germline V gives CDR1 LGHNA, CDR2 YNFKEQ. The CDR3, as DNA: TGTGCCAGCACCCAGGGGGCGAACTATGGCTACACCTTC. Translated: CASTQGANYGYTF.

The chain couples TRBV11-2 to TRBJ2-3; TRBD2 is a possible D gene (6 bases). This CDR3 has 15 residues. Trimming stripped 6 bases from V and 6 bases from J, with 19 bases between. CDR1 and CDR2 from the germline V gene are SGHAT and FQNNGV. CDR3 nucleotide sequence: TGTGCCAGCAGTCTGTGGCAGGGAGGTTGGGATACGCAGTATTTT. This sequence encodes CASSLWQGGWDTQYF.

The rearrangement links TRBV7-2 to TRBJ2-7; D may be TRBD2 (6 bases). In germline, CDR1 is SGHTA, CDR2 FQGNSA. V lost 3 bases and J lost 2, with 8 bases in between. CDR3 size: 13 residues. The CDR3 coding sequence is TGTGCCAGCAGCTTTCGCGGGACCTACGAGCAGTACTTC. Residues: CASSFRGTYEQYF.

The genes are TRBV18 and TRBJ2-7; D may correspond to TRBD1 or TRBD2 (5 bases each). Trimming took 1 base from V and 6 from J, leaving 19 bases between them. Germline lookup yields CDR1 KGHSH and CDR2 LQKENI. This CDR3 has 16 residues. Here the CDR3 reads CASSPQTVARVGEQYF. In DNA form, the CDR3 reads TGTGCCAGCTCACCACAGACAGTAGCGAGAGTCGGCGAGCAGTACTTC.

The rearrangement uses TRBV11-3 and TRBJ2-3, with D possibly TRBD2 on 6 matching bases. The CDR3 totals 15 residues. The V and J ends lost 3 bases and 2 bases respectively, with 12 bases between them. CDR1 is SGHNT and CDR2 is YENEEA in the germline V gene. The CDR3 sequence: CASSFRDSPTDTQYF. The CDR3 coding sequence is TGTGCCAGCAGCTTTAGGGACTCTCCCACAGATACGCAGTATTTT.

This clone is categorized as medium-sized. The chain has TRBV7-8 and TRBJ1-6; D remains ambiguous. Per the germline V gene, CDR1 is SGHVS and CDR2 is FQNEAQ. Trimming took 1 base from V and 4 from J, leaving 8 bases between them. This CDR3 has 15 residues. The CDR3 DNA is TGTGCCAGCAGCTTAGTGGGCCAGTATAATTCACCCCTCCACTTT. This encodes CASSLVGQYNSPLHF.

The rearrangement links TRBV28 to TRBJ1-1, with D possibly TRBD1 on 5 matching bases. V lost 8 bases, J lost 8 bases, and 15 bases lay in between. Germline V gene sequence: CDR1 MDHEN, CDR2 SYDVKM. The CDR3 covers 12 residues. The CDR3 region has the DNA TGTGCCAGCGGGGCCTGGGGCGCGGAAGCTTTCTTT. Amino acid sequence: CASGAWGAEAFF.

Turning to this clone: The junction shows a germline mismatch at one end, possibly a read error. CDR3 DNA: TGTGCTAGCAGCTTAGCACTGGGGACAGACTACGAGCAGTACTTC. Amino acids: CASSLALGTDYEQYF. The chain employs TRBV7-7 and TRBJ2-7; 7 nucleotides agree with TRBD1. This CDR3 is 15 amino acids long. Germline assignment: CDR1 SSHAT and CDR2 FNYEAQ (reference sequence).

This clone was observed once. The V and J genes are TRBV19 and TRBJ2-7; the D gene is possibly TRBD2 (5 bases). The germline V gene has CDR1 LNHDA and CDR2 SQIVND (reference sequence). The CDR3 contains 13 residues. V was shortened by 5 bases and J by 4 bases, with 12 bases between the two germline ends. The DNA for the CDR3 is TGTGCCAGTAGTCCGGGTGGCGGGTACGAGCAGTACTTC. This sequence encodes CASSPGGGYEQYF.

The chain carries TRBV7-6 and TRBJ2-1; TRBD1 is a possible D gene (6 bases). CDR1 and CDR2 (germline): SGHVS, FNYEAQ. The CDR3 covers 14 residues. The germline V and J ends were trimmed by 2 bases and 3 bases, with 8 bases remaining between them. The CDR3 loop is CASSLTGLYNEQFF. DNA of the CDR3: TGTGCCAGCAGCTTAACAGGGCTCTACAATGAGCAGTTCTTC.

This chain connects TRBV11-2 to TRBJ1-3; no clear D gene. This CDR3 is 14 amino acids long. Germline V gene sequence: CDR1 SGHAT, CDR2 FQNNGV. Trimming stripped 1 base from V and 1 base from J, with 5 bases between. The CDR3 here is CASSLVGSGNTIYF. The CDR3 nucleotides are TGTGCCAGCAGCTTAGTTGGATCTGGAAACACCATATATTTT.

This clone appeared a single time. The V call is TRBV28, the J call TRBJ2-7; D gene unclear. Germline V gene data show CDR1 as MDHEN and CDR2 as SYDVKM. The CDR3 spans 11 residues. Trimming took 8 bases from V and 6 from J, leaving 11 bases between them. CDR3 sequence (DNA): TGTGCCAGCGGTCGAAGTAGCGAGCAGTACTTC. This gives the protein CASGRSSEQYF.

CDR3 sequence: CASSFFTDTQYF. In DNA form, the CDR3 reads TGTGCCAGCAGCTTTTTCACAGATACGCAGTATTTT. The V call is TRBV7-9, the J call TRBJ2-3, with no clear D. Germline CDR1 is SEHNR and CDR2 is FQNEAQ (reference sequence). Trimming took 3 bases from V and 2 from J, leaving 3 bases between them. The CDR3 consists of 12 residues.

The CDR3 sequence is CASSLEVGAKEKLFF. Written as DNA, the CDR3 is TGCGCCAGCAGCTTGGAAGTGGGGGCGAAGGAAAAACTGTTTTTT. The V and J genes are TRBV5-1 and TRBJ1-4; tentatively, D is TRBD1 (6 bases). The CDR3 sequence is 15 residues long. Germline V gene lookup returns CDR1 SGHRS and CDR2 YFSETQ. The ends were cut back, 0 bases at V and 8 bases at J, with 14 bases in the middle.

The gene calls are TRBV6-4 and TRBJ2-1; 9 nucleotides line up with TRBD2. V lost 6 bases, J lost 6 bases, and 9 bases stayed unmatched. CDR1 and CDR2 (germline): MRHNA, SNTAGT. There are 15 residues in the CDR3. CDR3 residues: CASSETSGRFNEQFF. For the CDR3, the DNA is TGTGCCAGCAGCGAGACTAGCGGAAGATTCAATGAGCAGTTCTTC.

This rearrangement joins TRBV15 to TRBJ1-1; D is uncertain. CDR1 is LNHNV, CDR2 YYDKDF, per germline (reference sequence). This CDR3 comprises 13 residues. The V end was cut by 0 bases, the J end by 1 base, with 3 bases between. The chain's CDR3 is CATSREANTEAFF. The CDR3 bases are TGTGCCACCAGCAGAGAGGCGAACACTGAAGCTTTCTTT.

By frequency in the sample, this clone is medium-sized. The CDR3 coding sequence is TGTGCCAGCAGTCGAATAATTGAAGCTTTCTTT. Translation: CASSRIIEAFF. The chain recombines TRBV2 with TRBJ1-1; D is undetermined. The length of the CDR3 is 11 residues. CDR1 and CDR2 from the germline V gene are SNHLY and FYNNEI. V gave up 5 bases and J gave up 7 bases, with 8 bases separating them.

This chain uses TRBV9 with TRBJ2-3, with 8 bases fitting TRBD2. This CDR3 contains 16 residues. CDR1 and CDR2 (germline): SGDLS, YYNGEE. With V trimmed by 4 bases and J by 5 bases, 12 bases remained unmatched. CDR3 coding DNA: TGTGCCAGCAGCACCTTTGCGGGAGGTGCTGTAGATACGCAGTATTTT. Residues: CASSTFAGGAVDTQYF. Filled out from reference TRBV9 and TRBJ2-3, the complete variable domain reads DSGVTQTPKHLITATGQRVTLRCSPRSGDLSVYWYQQSLDQGLQFLIQYYNGEERAKGNILERFSAQQFPDLHSELNLSSLELGDSALYFCASSTFAGGAVDTQYFGPGTRLTVL.

This clone was detected a few times. This chain connects TRBV28 to TRBJ1-1, with D perhaps matching TRBD1 (6 bases). CDR3 length equals 13 residues. V was clipped by 5 bases and J by 1 base, with 8 bases between them. Germline lookup yields CDR1 MDHEN and CDR2 SYDVKM. CDR3 amino acids: CASSETGNTEAFF. The CDR3 nucleotides read TGTGCCAGCAGTGAGACAGGGAACACTGAAGCTTTCTTT.

J is TRBJ2-7 and V is TRBV18; D uncertain. The CDR3 consists of 13 residues. Trimming shortened V by 0 bases and J by 1 base, and 4 bases separated the two germline ends. Germline values: CDR1 KGHSH, CDR2 LQKENI. The CDR3 nucleotides read TGTGCCAGCTCACCACCCGAATCCTACGAGCAGTACTTC. Encoded protein: CASSPPESYEQYF. The variable domain in full, completed from reference TRBV18 and TRBJ2-7, reads NAGVMQNPRHLVRRRGQEARLRCSPMKGHSHVYWYRQLPEEGLKFMVYLQKENIIDESGMPKERFSAEFPKEGPSILRIQQVVRGDSAAYFCASSPPESYEQYFGPGTRLTVT.

CDR3 sequence: CANTLYGDEQFF. The CDR3 nucleotides read TGTGCCAATACCCTTTACGGTGATGAGCAGTTCTTC. The rearrangement joins TRBV7-9 to TRBJ2-1; D is undetermined. V lost 10 bases and J lost 8, with 15 bases in between. The CDR3 spans 12 residues. Germline CDR1 reads SEHNR; CDR2 reads FQNEAQ (reference sequence).

The chain recombines TRBV27 with TRBJ2-6; no reliable D call. Germline V lookup: CDR1 MNHEY, CDR2 SMNVEV (reference sequence). The V end was cut by 2 bases, the J end by 0 bases, with 5 bases between. The CDR3 sequence is 15 residues long. CDR3 sequence reads: CASSLGVSGANVLTF. The CDR3 nucleotides read TGTGCCAGCAGTTTAGGTGTCTCTGGGGCCAACGTCCTGACTTTC.

Worth noting for this clone: Other DNA sequences in the sample encode the same CDR3. V is TRBV28 and J is TRBJ1-5; D not certain. Looked up from germline, CDR1 is MDHEN and CDR2 is SYDVKM. The CDR3 runs to 12 residues. V gave up 4 bases and J gave up 6 bases, with 7 bases separating them. In DNA, the CDR3 is TGTGCCAGCAGTTGGCGGGGTCAGCCCCAGCATTTT. It is translated as CASSWRGQPQHF.

CDR3 nucleotide sequence: TGCAGCGTTGAAGACGGCAGGGCATACACAGATACGCAGTATTTT. Encoded protein: CSVEDGRAYTDTQYF. The chain couples TRBV29-1 to TRBJ2-3, with a tentative D call TRBD1 (5 bases). This CDR3 is 15 amino acids long. CDR1 and CDR2 from the germline V gene are SQVTM and ANQGSEA. Trimming cost V 0 bases and J 2 bases, with 12 bases left between them.

Of note for this clone: A far larger clone is only one base removed, so a read error is likely. Other DNA sequences within the sample encode an identical CDR3. The chain joins TRBV4-1 to TRBJ2-7; 10 bases line up with TRBD2. This CDR3 is built from 15 residues. The junction had 2 bases not matched to a gene; V was cut back by 0 bases and J by 3 bases. Germline V lookup: CDR1 MGHRA, CDR2 YSYEKL. DNA for the CDR3: TGCGCCAGCAGCCAAGATCGGACTAGCGGCTACGAGCAGTACTTC. Protein: CASSQDRTSGYEQYF.

The chain carries TRBV9 and TRBJ2-2; 7 nucleotides align to TRBD2. The CDR3 contains 15 residues. The V segment lost 4 bases and the J segment 5 bases; nucleotides outside the gene matches: 8. CDR1 and CDR2 (germline): SGDLS, YYNGEE. The CDR3 nucleotides are TGTGCCAGCAGCCCTGGGGGGAGGGAGACCGGGGAGCTGTTTTTT. Residues: CASSPGGRETGELFF.